Shown below are 14 T cell receptor beta chains from a single sample sequenced in a study of shared clonotypes between healthy human individuals (dated by TCRdb to between 2020 and 2021). Libraries were made using the immunoSEQ multiplex PCR assay. As stored in TCRdb, this immuneACCESS dataset retains in-frame rearrangements with V and J assigned. A fraction of the clones does not appear; measured against another copy, unresolved V genes explain less than half of the discrepancy, and the remainder lacks a known reason. This sample is represented by roughly 2.1 million clones; about 93% of them were singletons. Of the sample, under 2% is held by the ten largest clones. For the CD8 naive samples, CD45RO-negative cells were positively selected for CCR7, yielding a CD45RA+CCR7+ population from which TemRA cells were excluded. The sequencing sample was made of naive CD8+ T cells from PBMCs. Reading the label with the study, this specimen's cell subset or site is: CD45RA+CCR7+. The receptors were gathered from a man in his late teens or twenties in good health. Some clones in this sample may be carry-over from other donors' samples.

The gene calls are TRBV7-2 and TRBJ1-2; 8 bases line up with TRBD1. Unmatched junction bases numbered 9, after V lost 4 bases and J lost 8 bases. CDR1 is SGHTA and CDR2 is FQGNSA in the germline V gene. CDR3 size: 14 residues. The CDR3 region is CASSSRQGMGGYTF. For the CDR3, the DNA is TGTGCCAGCAGCTCTAGACAGGGGATGGGAGGCTACACCTTC.

A word on this clone: The sample has other DNA sequences that encode this CDR3 too. The chain combines TRBV9 with TRBJ2-7, with 8 positions matching TRBD1. Germline V lookup: CDR1 SGDLS, CDR2 YYNGEE. This CDR3 contains 13 residues. V shed 3 bases, J shed 3 bases, and the junction held 2 bases outside the gene matches. The CDR3, as DNA: TGTGCCAGCAGCGAGGGGACAGGCTACGAGCAGTACTTC. It specifies CASSEGTGYEQYF.

V gene TRBV19 combines with J gene TRBJ1-2, with D possibly TRBD1 on 6 matching bases. Trimming stripped 5 bases from V and 2 bases from J, with 15 bases between. This CDR3 spans 15 amino acids. CDR1 LNHDA and CDR2 SQIVND come from the germline V gene (reference sequence). CDR3 nucleotides: TGTGCCAGTAGTGCTACAGGGATCGTAAACTATGGCTACACCTTC. Translated, it gives CASSATGIVNYGYTF.

Concerning this clone: Other DNA variants within this sample encode the same CDR3. V gene TRBV28 combines with J gene TRBJ1-5; no definite D call. Germline lookup yields CDR1 MDHEN and CDR2 SYDVKM. The CDR3 runs 15 residues. V was shortened by 6 bases and J by 0 bases, with 12 bases between the two germline ends. The CDR3 DNA follows: TGTGCCAGCAGCCTATACGACTCTAGCAATCAGCCCCAGCATTTT. It codes for CASSLYDSSNQPQHF.

In the case of this clone: The same CDR3 arises from other DNA sequences in this sample as well. V usage is TRBV27 and J usage is TRBJ1-1, with D unresolved. Germline lookup yields CDR1 MNHEY and CDR2 SMNVEV (reference sequence). The germline V and J ends were trimmed by 0 bases and 0 bases, with 8 bases remaining between them. CDR3 length: 15 residues. The CDR3 region is CASSLSRGLNTEAFF. CDR3 coding DNA: TGTGCCAGCAGTTTATCGCGCGGATTGAACACTGAAGCTTTCTTT.

The V and J genes are TRBV6-5 and TRBJ2-7, with D perhaps TRBD1 (6 bases). Germline CDR1 MNHEY, CDR2 SVGAGI. V lost 0 bases to trimming and J lost 2 bases, with 11 bases between them. The CDR3 runs 15 residues. CDR3 in amino acids: CASSYSRDTAYEQYF. The CDR3, as DNA: TGTGCCAGCAGTTACTCCCGGGACACAGCCTACGAGCAGTACTTC.

J is TRBJ2-7 and V is TRBV27; D perhaps matches TRBD1 (6 bases). Germline assignment: CDR1 MNHEY and CDR2 SMNVEV (reference sequence). CDR3 length: 13 amino acids. The V end lost 4 bases, the J end lost 5 bases, and 12 bases lay between the germline ends. The CDR3 DNA follows: TGTGCCAGCAGTTCGGGACATAAGGACGAGCAGTACTTC. As protein: CASSSGHKDEQYF.

The CDR3 coding sequence is TGTGCCAGCTCACCAAAAATACCAACAGGAAACTACGAGCAGTACTTC. The encoded protein is CASSPKIPTGNYEQYF. V and J are TRBV18 and TRBJ2-7; possible D gene TRBD1, 5 bases. The germline V gene has CDR1 KGHSH and CDR2 LQKENI. V lost 2 bases and J 3 bases, leaving 17 bases between the germline ends. The CDR3 loop spans 16 amino acids.

The CDR3: CASILGTGGYEQYF. Here the CDR3 DNA reads TGTGCCAGCATACTTGGGACAGGCGGCTACGAGCAGTACTTC. The chain has TRBV6-1 and TRBJ2-7; TRBD1 matches at 8 bases. The CDR3 contains 14 residues. The V segment lost 7 bases and the J segment 3 bases; nucleotides outside the gene matches: 8. Germline-derived CDR1 and CDR2 are MNHNS and SASEGT.

The chain recombines TRBV13 with TRBJ2-1, with D possibly called TRBD1 or TRBD2 (5 bases each). Trimming shortened V by 2 bases and J by 10 bases, and 12 bases separated the two germline ends. The CDR3 has 13 residues. CDR1 is PRHDT, CDR2 FYEKMQ, per germline (reference sequence). CDR3 sequence (DNA): TGTGCCAGCAGCTTATTAAGGGACGCGGAGCAGTTCTTC. It encodes CASSLLRDAEQFF.

This chain uses TRBV28 with TRBJ2-7; TRBD1 aligns across 9 bases. The germline CDR1 and CDR2 sequences are MDHEN and SYDVKM. The CDR3 extends over 15 amino acids. V dropped 5 bases and J dropped 5; count of bases not matched to a gene: 10. The CDR3 loop is CASSTERDRVDEQYF. The DNA for the CDR3 is TGTGCCAGCAGTACAGAAAGGGACAGGGTTGACGAGCAGTACTTC.

In the case of this clone: Other DNA sequences of this sample code for an identical CDR3. The gene calls are TRBV11-2 and TRBJ2-7; D is perhaps TRBD2 (6 bases). The CDR3 has 15 residues. The V and J ends lost 1 base and 4 bases respectively, with 14 bases between them. The germline V gene encodes CDR1 SGHAT and CDR2 FQNNGV. CDR3 DNA sequence: TGTGCCAGCAGCTTAGCGGCGGGACCCCTATACGAGCAGTACTTC. The encoded protein is CASSLAAGPLYEQYF.

V and J are TRBV4-1 and TRBJ1-2; TRBD1 agrees at 8 bases. Per germline, CDR1 MGHRA and CDR2 YSYEKL. V trimming: 1 base; J trimming: 7 bases; junction bases outside the gene matches: 8. There are 15 residues in the CDR3. DNA of the CDR3: TGCGCCAGCAGCCAAGTCGGGACAGGCGACCTTGGCTACACCTTC. Residues: CASSQVGTGDLGYTF.

The chain recombines TRBV30 with TRBJ2-1, with TRBD2 matching over 7 bases. Germline trimming cut 2 bases from V and 0 bases from J; bases unmatched to any gene: 4. Germline CDR1 and CDR2: GTSNPN and SVGIG (reference sequence). The CDR3 is 15 amino acids. Written as DNA, the CDR3 is TGTGCCTGGAGTCGAGCGGGGCGCTCCTACAATGAGCAGTTCTTC. Translated: CAWSRAGRSYNEQFF.